Presented here are 15 T cell receptor beta chains from one specimen sequenced in a study of STAT5B mutations in CD4+ large granular lymphocyte leukemia. Repertoires were generated with immunoSEQ multiplex PCR, while TCRdb's copy carries only in-frame clones and drops some. This sample yields approximately 52,000 clones, of which 60% to 75% are seen a single time; about 1.5% belongs to the top ten. The sample taken for sequencing was CD4+ T cells from blood buffy coats. These TCRs come from a human donor in good health.

The chain joins TRBV6-1 to TRBJ2-7; 7 bases map to TRBD1. The CDR3 extends over 15 amino acids. V was clipped by 2 bases and J by 3 bases; unmatched bases: 7. CDR1 and CDR2 from the germline V gene are MNHNS and SASEGT. CDR3 nucleotides: TGTGCCAGCAGTGAATGGGGACAGTCCTACTACGAGCAGTACGTC. This translates into CASSEWGQSYYEQYV.

V gene TRBV10-2 combines with J gene TRBJ2-5, with TRBD2 as a possible D gene (7 bases). Germline loops: CDR1 WSHSY, CDR2 SAAADI. There are 16 residues in the CDR3. V lost 6 bases, J lost 4 bases, and 21 bases lay in between. CDR3 nucleotide sequence: TGCGCCAGCAGGGCTCCTCTAGAGAGGGGGGGAGAGACCCAGTACTTC. Protein: CASRAPLERGGETQYF.

This clone was counted a few times. This chain links TRBV7-2 with TRBJ1-2; a possible D gene is TRBD1 (6 bases). CDR1 and CDR2 (germline): SGHTA, FQGNSA. The CDR3 has 13 residues. Trimming took 5 bases from V and 2 from J, leaving 9 bases between them. The CDR3 sequence: CASSGTTNYGYTF. The DNA for the CDR3 is TGTGCCAGCAGCGGGACAACCAACTATGGCTACACCTTC.

The rearrangement links TRBV11-2 to TRBJ2-2, with 9 positions matching TRBD2. Germline CDR1 is SGHAT and CDR2 is FQNNGV. The CDR3 contains 17 residues. Trimming at V came to 5 bases and at J to 0 bases, leaving 7 bases not matched to a gene. Here the CDR3 DNA reads TGTGCCAGCAGCCCCCGAGCGGGGGGCACGAACACCGGGGAGCTGTTTTTT. Amino acids: CASSPRAGGTNTGELFF.

This clone was counted between two and nine times. This chain joins TRBV7-9 and TRBJ1-6, with D maybe TRBD1 (5 bases). Germline V gene sequence: CDR1 SEHNR, CDR2 FQNEAQ (reference sequence). V lost 5 bases and J 2 bases, leaving 13 bases between the germline ends. The CDR3 spans 16 residues. The CDR3 is CASSLDVQAYNSPLHF. The CDR3 coding sequence is TGTGCCAGCAGCCTGGACGTACAGGCCTATAATTCACCCCTCCACTTT. Together with reference TRBV7-9 and TRBJ1-6, the CDR3 gives the full variable domain: DTGVSQNPRHKITKRGQNVTFRCDPISEHNRLYWYRQTLGQGPEFLTYFQNEAQLEKSRLLSDRFSAERPKGSFSTLEIQRTEQGDSAMYLCASSLDVQAYNSPLHFGNGTRLTVT.

The chain links TRBV7-6 to TRBJ1-6; D unresolved. Deletions cut 3 bases from V and 7 bases from J, with 7 bases between. Germline CDR1 SGHVS, CDR2 FNYEAQ. The CDR3 loop spans 13 amino acids. CDR3 protein: CASSFGENSPLHF. CDR3 nucleotide sequence: TGTGCCAGCAGCTTTGGAGAAAATTCACCCCTCCACTTT.

The chain employs TRBV19 and TRBJ2-5; D may be TRBD2 (5 bases). The CDR3 contains 13 residues. With 4 bases removed from V and 5 bases from J, the gap between germline ends came to 11 bases. Germline assignment: CDR1 LNHDA and CDR2 SQIVND (reference sequence). This chain's CDR3 is CASSTTRGETQYF. In nucleotides, the CDR3 is TGTGCCAGTAGTACAACTAGAGGTGAGACCCAGTACTTC.

The chain recombines TRBV6-1 with TRBJ2-5; no reliable D call. V lost 6 bases to trimming and J lost 5 bases, with 16 bases between them. The CDR3 has 14 residues. Germline lookup yields CDR1 MNHNS and CDR2 SASEGT. CDR3 protein: CASSSRWVGETQYF. In DNA, the CDR3 is TGTGCCAGCAGCTCCCGTTGGGTGGGGGAGACCCAGTACTTC.

The gene calls are TRBV5-1 and TRBJ2-7, with TRBD1 matching over 9 bases. The CDR3 runs to 15 residues. V was pared by 4 bases and J by 7 bases, with 12 bases of the junction left unmatched. CDR1 SGHRS and CDR2 YFSETQ come from the germline V gene. Here the CDR3 DNA reads TGCGCCAGCAGCGACCCAACCGGGACAGGGAATGAGCAGTACTTC. Its translation: CASSDPTGTGNEQYF.

The chain is built from TRBV28 and TRBJ2-7; 8 bases map to TRBD2. From germline, CDR1 is MDHEN and CDR2 SYDVKM. V shed 6 bases, J shed 3 bases, and the junction held 7 bases outside the gene matches. This CDR3 spans 14 amino acids. In nucleotides, the CDR3 is TGTGCCAGCAGCACTACTAGCGGATTCTACGAGCAGTACGTC. Its translation: CASSTTSGFYEQYV.

This clone was counted between two and nine times. The V and J genes are TRBV5-6 and TRBJ1-2, with 8 positions matching TRBD1. This CDR3 contains 14 residues. Germline trimming cut 3 bases from V and 0 bases from J; bases unmatched to any gene: 1. Germline CDR1 and CDR2: SGHDT and YYEEEE. The CDR3: CASSWGQANYGYTF. CDR3 DNA sequence: TGTGCCAGCAGCTGGGGACAGGCTAACTATGGCTACACCTTC.

The J gene is TRBJ1-2, the V gene TRBV25-1; 8 bases agree with TRBD1. Germline values: CDR1 MGHDK, CDR2 SYGVNS. Unmatched junction bases numbered 6, after V lost 7 bases and J lost 11 bases. This CDR3 has 11 amino acids. The DNA for the CDR3 is TGTGCCAGCAATGGTGACAGGGGTTACACCTTC. Amino acid sequence: CASNGDRGYTF.

The CDR3 sequence: CASSGKTGTGVGTQYF. In DNA form, the CDR3 reads TGCGCCAGCAGCGGGAAGACCGGGACAGGGGTTGGGACCCAGTACTTC. The gene calls are TRBV5-1 and TRBJ2-5; 10 nucleotides match TRBD1. This CDR3 contains 16 residues. The germline gives CDR1 SGHRS, CDR2 YFSETQ. The junction had 13 bases not matched to a gene; V was cut back by 4 bases and J by 7 bases.

This clone has a handful of counts. The genes are TRBV9 and TRBJ2-1; 10 bases are a match to TRBD2. V lost 0 bases and J lost 5; bases outside the gene matches: 5. This CDR3 is 16 amino acids long. CDR1 SGDLS and CDR2 YYNGEE come from the germline V gene. CDR3 protein: CASSVVPSGGHNEQFF. The CDR3 DNA sequence: TGTGCCAGCAGCGTAGTCCCTAGCGGGGGCCACAATGAGCAGTTCTTC.

The CDR3: CASSPPGQGVYGYTF. DNA of the CDR3: TGTGCCAGCAGCCCCCCGGGACAGGGGGTCTATGGCTACACCTTC. The chain couples TRBV7-8 to TRBJ1-2, with 11 positions matching TRBD1. Germline V gene data show CDR1 as SGHVS and CDR2 as FQNEAQ. V trimming: 5 bases; J trimming: 4 bases; junction bases outside the gene matches: 6. The CDR3 totals 15 residues.